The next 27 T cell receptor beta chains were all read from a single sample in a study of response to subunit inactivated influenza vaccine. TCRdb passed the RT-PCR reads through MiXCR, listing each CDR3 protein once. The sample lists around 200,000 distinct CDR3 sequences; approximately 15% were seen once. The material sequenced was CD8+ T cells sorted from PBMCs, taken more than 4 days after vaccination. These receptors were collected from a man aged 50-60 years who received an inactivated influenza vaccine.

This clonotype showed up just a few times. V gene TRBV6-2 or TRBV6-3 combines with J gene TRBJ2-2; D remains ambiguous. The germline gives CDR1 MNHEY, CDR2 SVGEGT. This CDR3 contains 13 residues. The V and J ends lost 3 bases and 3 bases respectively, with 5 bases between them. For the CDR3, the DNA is TGTGCCAGCAGTTATCTTTACACCGGGGAGCTGTTTTTT. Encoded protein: CASSYLYTGELFF.

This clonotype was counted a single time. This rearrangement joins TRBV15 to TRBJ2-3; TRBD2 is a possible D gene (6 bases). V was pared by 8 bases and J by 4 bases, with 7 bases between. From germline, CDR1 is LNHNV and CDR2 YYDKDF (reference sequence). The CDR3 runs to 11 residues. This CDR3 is CATRLADTQYF. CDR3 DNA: TGTGCCACCCGACTAGCAGATACGCAGTATTTT.

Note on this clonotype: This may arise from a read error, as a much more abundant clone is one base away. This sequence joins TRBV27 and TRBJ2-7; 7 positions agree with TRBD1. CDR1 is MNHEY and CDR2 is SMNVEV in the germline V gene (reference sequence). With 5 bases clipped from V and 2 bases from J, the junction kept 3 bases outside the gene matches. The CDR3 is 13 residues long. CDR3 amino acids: CASSIGTAYEQYF. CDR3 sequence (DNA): TGTGCCAGCAGTATCGGGACAGCCTACGAGCAGTACTTC.

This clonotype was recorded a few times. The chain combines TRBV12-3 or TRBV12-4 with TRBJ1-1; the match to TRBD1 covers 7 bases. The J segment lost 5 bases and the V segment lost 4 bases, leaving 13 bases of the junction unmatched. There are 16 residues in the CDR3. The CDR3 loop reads CASSSGEDRVQTEAFF. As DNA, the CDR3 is TGTGCCAGCAGTTCCGGAGAAGACAGGGTTCAAACTGAAGCTTTCTTT.

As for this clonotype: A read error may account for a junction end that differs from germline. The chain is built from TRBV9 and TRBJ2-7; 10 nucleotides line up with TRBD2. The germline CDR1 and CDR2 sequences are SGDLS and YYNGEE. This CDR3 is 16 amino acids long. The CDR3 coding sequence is TGTGCCAGCAGCGTAGAAGCGGGAGGGCCTGTCTACAAGCAGTACTTC. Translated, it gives CASSVEAGGPVYKQYF.

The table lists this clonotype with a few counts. For the CDR3, the DNA is TGCGCCAGCAGCTTGCGGCAGGGGTATAATGAGCAGTTCTTC. Protein product: CASSLRQGYNEQFF. The chain is built from TRBV5-1 and TRBJ2-1; TRBD1 is a possible D gene (6 bases). This CDR3 contains 14 residues. Germline-derived CDR1 and CDR2 are SGHRS and YFSETQ. V lost 1 base to trimming and J lost 7 bases, with 12 bases between them.

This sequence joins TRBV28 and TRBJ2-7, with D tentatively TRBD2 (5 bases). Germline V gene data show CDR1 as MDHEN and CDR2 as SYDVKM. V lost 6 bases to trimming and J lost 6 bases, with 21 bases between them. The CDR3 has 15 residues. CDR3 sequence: CASREDPGSPAEQYF. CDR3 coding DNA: TGTGCCAGCAGAGAAGATCCGGGATCCCCCGCCGAGCAGTACTTC.

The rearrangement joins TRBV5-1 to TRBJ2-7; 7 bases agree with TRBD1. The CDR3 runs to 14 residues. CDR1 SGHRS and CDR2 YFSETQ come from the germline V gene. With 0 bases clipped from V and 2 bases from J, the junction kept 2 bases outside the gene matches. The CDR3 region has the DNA TGCGCCAGCAGCTTGGGGGACAGTACCTACGAGCAGTACTTC. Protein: CASSLGDSTYEQYF.

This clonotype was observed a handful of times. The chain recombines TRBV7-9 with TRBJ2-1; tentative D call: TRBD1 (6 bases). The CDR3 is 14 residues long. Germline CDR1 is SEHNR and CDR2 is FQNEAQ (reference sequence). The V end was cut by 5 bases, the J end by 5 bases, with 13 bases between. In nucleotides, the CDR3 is TGTGCCAGCAGCCGAAGCGGACAGAACAATGAGCAGTTCTTC. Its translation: CASSRSGQNNEQFF. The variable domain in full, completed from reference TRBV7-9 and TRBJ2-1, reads DTGVSQNPRHKITKRGQNVTFRCDPISEHNRLYWYRQTLGQGPEFLTYFQNEAQLEKSRLLSDRFSAERPKGSFSTLEIQRTEQGDSAMYLCASSRSGQNNEQFFGPGTRLTVL.

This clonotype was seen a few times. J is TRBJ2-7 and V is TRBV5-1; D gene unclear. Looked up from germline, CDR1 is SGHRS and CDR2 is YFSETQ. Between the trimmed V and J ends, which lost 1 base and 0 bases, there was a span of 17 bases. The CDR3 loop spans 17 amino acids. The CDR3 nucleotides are TGCGCCAGCAGCTTGTTGGCTCTGACTTCTAGCTCCTACGAGCAGTACTTC. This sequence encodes CASSLLALTSSSYEQYF.

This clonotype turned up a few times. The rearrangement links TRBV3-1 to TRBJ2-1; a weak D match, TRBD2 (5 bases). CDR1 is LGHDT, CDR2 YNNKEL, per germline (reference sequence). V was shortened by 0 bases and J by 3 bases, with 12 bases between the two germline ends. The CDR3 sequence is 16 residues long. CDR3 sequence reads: CASSQEGASLYNEQFF. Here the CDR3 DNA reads TGTGCCAGCAGCCAAGAGGGAGCTAGCCTCTACAATGAGCAGTTCTTC.

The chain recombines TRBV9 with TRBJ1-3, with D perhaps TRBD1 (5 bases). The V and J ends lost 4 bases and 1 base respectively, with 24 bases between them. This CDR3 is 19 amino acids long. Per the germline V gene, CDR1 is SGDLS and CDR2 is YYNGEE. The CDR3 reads CASSPILGVDMFSGNTIYF. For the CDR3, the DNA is TGTGCCAGCAGCCCTATCTTGGGGGTCGACATGTTTTCTGGAAACACCATATATTTT.

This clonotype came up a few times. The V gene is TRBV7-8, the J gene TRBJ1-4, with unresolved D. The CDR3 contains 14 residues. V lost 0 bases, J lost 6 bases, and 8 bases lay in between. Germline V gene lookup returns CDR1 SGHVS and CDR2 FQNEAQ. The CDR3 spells CASSLALGYEKLFF. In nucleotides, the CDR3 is TGTGCCAGCAGCTTAGCGCTGGGGTATGAAAAACTGTTTTTT.

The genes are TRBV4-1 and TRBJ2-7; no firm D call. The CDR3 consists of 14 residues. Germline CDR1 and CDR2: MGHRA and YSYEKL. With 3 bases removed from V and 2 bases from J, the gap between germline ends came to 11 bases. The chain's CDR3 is CASSQLTKPYEQYF. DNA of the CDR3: TGCGCCAGCAGCCAGCTCACGAAACCCTACGAGCAGTACTTC.

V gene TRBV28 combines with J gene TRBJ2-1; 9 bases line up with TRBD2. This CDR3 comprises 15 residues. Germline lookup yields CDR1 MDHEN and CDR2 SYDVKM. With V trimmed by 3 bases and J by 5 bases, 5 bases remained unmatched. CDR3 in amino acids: CASSFRGLANNEQFF. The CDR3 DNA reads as TGTGCCAGCAGTTTCCGGGGACTAGCCAACAATGAGCAGTTCTTC.

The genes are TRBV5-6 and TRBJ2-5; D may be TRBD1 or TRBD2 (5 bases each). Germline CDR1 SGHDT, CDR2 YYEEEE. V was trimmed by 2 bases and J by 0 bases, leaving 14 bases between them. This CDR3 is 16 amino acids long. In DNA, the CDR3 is TGTGCCAGCAGCTTACTGGGGGATCCGGACCAAGAGACCCAGTACTTC. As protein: CASSLLGDPDQETQYF.

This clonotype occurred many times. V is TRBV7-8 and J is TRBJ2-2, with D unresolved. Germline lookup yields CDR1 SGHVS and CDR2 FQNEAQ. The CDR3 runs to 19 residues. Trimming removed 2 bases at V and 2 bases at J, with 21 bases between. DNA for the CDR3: TGTGCCAGCAGCTTATGGCCAGGCCTTTCGGACCTCAACACCGGGGAGCTGTTTTTT. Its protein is CASSLWPGLSDLNTGELFF.

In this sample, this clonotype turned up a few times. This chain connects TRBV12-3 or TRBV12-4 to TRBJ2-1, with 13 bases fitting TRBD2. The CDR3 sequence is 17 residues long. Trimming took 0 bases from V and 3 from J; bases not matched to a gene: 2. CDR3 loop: CASSLARTSGSYNEQFF. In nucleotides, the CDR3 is TGTGCCAGCAGTTTAGCAAGGACTAGCGGGAGCTACAATGAGCAGTTCTTC.

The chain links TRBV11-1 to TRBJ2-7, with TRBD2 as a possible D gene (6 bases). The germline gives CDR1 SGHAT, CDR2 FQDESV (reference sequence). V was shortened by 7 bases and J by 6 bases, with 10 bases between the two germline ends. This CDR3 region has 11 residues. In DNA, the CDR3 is TGTGCCAGCACCGGGGGACCCGAGCAGTACTTC. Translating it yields CASTGGPEQYF.

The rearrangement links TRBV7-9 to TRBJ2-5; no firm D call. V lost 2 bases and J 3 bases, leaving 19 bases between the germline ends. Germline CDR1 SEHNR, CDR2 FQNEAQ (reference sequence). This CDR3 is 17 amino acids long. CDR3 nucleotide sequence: TGTGCCAGCAGCTTATATGTATACGAGCCCGAGGAAGAGACCCAGTACTTC. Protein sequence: CASSLYVYEPEEETQYF.

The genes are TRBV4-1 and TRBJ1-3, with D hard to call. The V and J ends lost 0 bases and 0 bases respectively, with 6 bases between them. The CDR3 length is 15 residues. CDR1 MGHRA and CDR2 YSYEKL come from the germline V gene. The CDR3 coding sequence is TGCGCCAGCAGCCAAGAATGGGGCTCTGGAAACACCATATATTTT. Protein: CASSQEWGSGNTIYF.

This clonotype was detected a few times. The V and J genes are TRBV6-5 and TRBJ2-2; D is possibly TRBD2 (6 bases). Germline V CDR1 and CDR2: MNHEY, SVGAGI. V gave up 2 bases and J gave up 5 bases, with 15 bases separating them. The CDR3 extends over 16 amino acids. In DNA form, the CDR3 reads TGTGCCAGCAGTTACGGGACGGGAGTAGTGACCGGGGAGCTGTTTTTT. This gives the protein CASSYGTGVVTGELFF.

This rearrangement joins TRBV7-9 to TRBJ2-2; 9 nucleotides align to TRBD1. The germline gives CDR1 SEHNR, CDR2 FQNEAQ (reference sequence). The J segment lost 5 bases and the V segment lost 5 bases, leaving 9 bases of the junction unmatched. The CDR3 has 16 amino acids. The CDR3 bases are TGTGCCAGCAGCCCGAGGACAGGGGACCAGACCGGGGAGCTGTTTTTT. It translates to CASSPRTGDQTGELFF. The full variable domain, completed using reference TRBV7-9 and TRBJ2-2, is DTGVSQNPRHKITKRGQNVTFRCDPISEHNRLYWYRQTLGQGPEFLTYFQNEAQLEKSRLLSDRFSAERPKGSFSTLEIQRTEQGDSAMYLCASSPRTGDQTGELFFGEGSRLTVL.

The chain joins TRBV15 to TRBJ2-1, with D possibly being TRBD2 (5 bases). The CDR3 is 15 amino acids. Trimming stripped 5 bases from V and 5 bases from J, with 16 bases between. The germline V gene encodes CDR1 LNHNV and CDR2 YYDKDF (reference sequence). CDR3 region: CATSPSARGHNEQFF. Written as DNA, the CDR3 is TGTGCCACCAGCCCCTCAGCTCGCGGGCACAATGAGCAGTTCTTC.

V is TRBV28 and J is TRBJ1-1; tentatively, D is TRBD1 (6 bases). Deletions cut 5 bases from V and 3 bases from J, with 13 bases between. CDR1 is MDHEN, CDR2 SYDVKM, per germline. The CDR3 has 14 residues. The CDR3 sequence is CASSARQVHTEAFF. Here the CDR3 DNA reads TGTGCCAGCAGTGCCAGACAGGTGCACACTGAAGCTTTCTTT.

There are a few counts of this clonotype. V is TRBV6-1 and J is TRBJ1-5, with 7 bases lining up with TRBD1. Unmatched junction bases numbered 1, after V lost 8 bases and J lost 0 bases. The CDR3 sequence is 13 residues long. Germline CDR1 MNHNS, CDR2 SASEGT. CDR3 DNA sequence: TGTGCCAGCGACAGGGTTAGCAATCAGCCCCAGCATTTT. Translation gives CASDRVSNQPQHF.

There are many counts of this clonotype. The CDR3: CSVPGQGGYTF. CDR3 DNA sequence: TGCAGCGTACCGGGACAGGGTGGCTACACCTTC. The chain has TRBV29-1 and TRBJ1-2; 9 bases match TRBD1. V trimming: 6 bases; J trimming: 7 bases; junction bases outside the gene matches: 3. The CDR3 extends over 11 amino acids. CDR1 and CDR2 (germline): SQVTM, ANQGSEA.